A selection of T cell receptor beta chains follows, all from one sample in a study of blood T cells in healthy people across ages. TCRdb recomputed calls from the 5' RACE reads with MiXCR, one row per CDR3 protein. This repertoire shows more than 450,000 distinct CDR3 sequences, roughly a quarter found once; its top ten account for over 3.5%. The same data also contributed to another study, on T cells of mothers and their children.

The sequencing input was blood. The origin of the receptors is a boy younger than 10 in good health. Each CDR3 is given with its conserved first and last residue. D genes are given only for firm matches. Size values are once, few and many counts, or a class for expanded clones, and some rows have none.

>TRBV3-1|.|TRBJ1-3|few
TGTGCCAGCAGCCAGCGGACTGTGGGAAACACCATATATTTT
CASSQRTVGNTIYF
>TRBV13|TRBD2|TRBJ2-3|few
TGTGCCAGCAGCTTAATTCTAGCGGGAGCAACAGATACGCAGTATTTT
CASSLILAGATDTQYF
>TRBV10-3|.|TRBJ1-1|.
TGTGCCGTCAGTGAAACGTTACAGGGAGTGGGAACTGAAGCTTTCTTT
CAVSETLQGVGTEAFF
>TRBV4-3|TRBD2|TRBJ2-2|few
TGCGCCAGCAGCTCCGGACTAGCGGAGTCCACCGGGGAGCTGTTTTTT
CASSSGLAESTGELFF
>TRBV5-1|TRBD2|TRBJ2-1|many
TGCGCCAGCAGCTTGGAGGGGACTAGCGGGGTTGGGCAGTTCTTC
CASSLEGTSGVGQFF
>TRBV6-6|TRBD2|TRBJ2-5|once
TGTGCCAGCAGGGGAGGGACTGAGACCCAGTACTTC
CASRGGTETQYF
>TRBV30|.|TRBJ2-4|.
TGTGCCTGGAGTTTACAGGACATTCAGTACTTC
CAWSLQDIQYF
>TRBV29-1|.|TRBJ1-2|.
TGCAGCGTCGCCGGACAGTCTCCTTTTGTTGGCTACATCTTC
CSVAGQSPFVGYIF
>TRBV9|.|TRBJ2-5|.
TGTGCCAGCAGCCCTGGGGCCAGGGACAACCAAGAGACCCAGTACTTC
CASSPGARDNQETQYF
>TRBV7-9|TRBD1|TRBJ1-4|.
TGTGCCAGCAGCTTACTTCCCGGGACAGGGGGTGAAAAACTGTTTTTT
CASSLLPGTGGEKLFF
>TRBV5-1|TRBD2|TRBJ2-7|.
TGCGCCAGCAGCTTGGTCCTAGCGGGTGGCCTTAATCCCTACGAGCAGTACTTC
CASSLVLAGGLNPYEQYF
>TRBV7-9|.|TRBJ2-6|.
TGTGCCAGCAGCTTAGTGGCAGGGACTGGGGCCAACGTCCTGACTTTC
CASSLVAGTGANVLTF
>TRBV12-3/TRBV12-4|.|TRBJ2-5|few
TGTGCCAGCAGTTTAAAGGAGGGGTTTAGCCAGTACTTC
CASSLKEGFSQYF
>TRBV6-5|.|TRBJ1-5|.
TGTGCCAGCAGTCGGGACAATTTGGGACAGCCCCAGCATTTT
CASSRDNLGQPQHF
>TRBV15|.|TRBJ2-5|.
TGTGCCACCAACAAGAGAGGGGCTAAAGAGACCCAGTACTTC
CATNKRGAKETQYF
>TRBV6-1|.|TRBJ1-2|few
TGTGCCAGCAGTGACGGAGAGGACTATGGCTACACCTTC
CASSDGEDYGYTF
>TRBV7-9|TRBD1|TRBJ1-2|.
TGTGCCAGCAGCCCCTGGAGCGGGACAGGGGCGGACTATGGCTACACCTTC
CASSPWSGTGADYGYTF
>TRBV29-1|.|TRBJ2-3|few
TGCAGCGTGCGAGGAAGCACAGATACGCAGTATTTT
CSVRGSTDTQYF
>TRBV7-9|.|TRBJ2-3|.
TGTGCCAGCAGCTTAAGGAGACTATGCCAGGGTACGCAGTATTTT
CASSLRRLCQGTQYF
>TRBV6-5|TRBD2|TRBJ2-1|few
TGTGCCAGCAGTTACTCGGGACTAGCGGGGGGGCCAGTTGAGCAGTTCTTC
CASSYSGLAGGPVEQFF
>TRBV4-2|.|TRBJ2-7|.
TGTGCCAGCAGCCAAGAAATGCCCTCCTACGAGCAGTACTTC
CASSQEMPSYEQYF
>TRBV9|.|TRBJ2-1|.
TGTGCCAGCAGCGTGAGGGCCCTCAATGAGCAGTTCTTC
CASSVRALNEQFF
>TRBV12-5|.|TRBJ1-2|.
TGTGCTAGTGGTTTGGTACCCCCTAACTATGGCTACACCTTC
CASGLVPPNYGYTF
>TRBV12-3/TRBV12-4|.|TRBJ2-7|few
TGTGCCAGCAGTTTCAAGAGGTTCCAGGACAGATACGAGCAGTACTTC
CASSFKRFQDRYEQYF
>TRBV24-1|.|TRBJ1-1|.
TGTGCCACCAGGGCCTCCGGAGGCATTGAAGCTTTCTTT
CATRASGGIEAFF
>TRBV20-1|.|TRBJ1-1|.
TGCAGTGCTAGGGAGTTGGTCGGGATGAACACTGAAGCTTTCTTT
CSARELVGMNTEAFF
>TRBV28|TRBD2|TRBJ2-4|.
TGTGCCAGCAGTCAAGCGGGAGTGGCCAAAAACATTCAGTACTTC
CASSQAGVAKNIQYF
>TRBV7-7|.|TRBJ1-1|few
TGTGCTAGCAGCCGAGCACTGAACACTGAAGCTTTCTTT
CASSRALNTEAFF
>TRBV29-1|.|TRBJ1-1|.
TGCAGCGTTGAAGTCTGGGGGCGAAGGCCTGAAGCTTTCTTT
CSVEVWGRRPEAFF
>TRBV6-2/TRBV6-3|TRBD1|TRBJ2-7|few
TGTGCCAGCACTGACAGGGCGTCGTACGAGCAGTACTTC
CASTDRASYEQYF
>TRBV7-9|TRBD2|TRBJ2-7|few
TGTGCCAGCAGCTTAGCGGGAAAGCGGGGGGCCTCGGAAGGGCAGTACTTC
CASSLAGKRGASEGQYF
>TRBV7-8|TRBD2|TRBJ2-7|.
TGTGCCAGCAGCTTTCCTAGCGGGGACTACGAGCAGTACTTC
CASSFPSGDYEQYF
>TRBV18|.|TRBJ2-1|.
TGTGCCAGCCCACCGGGACGCATTTTTGGTGAGCAGTTCTTC
CASPPGRIFGEQFF
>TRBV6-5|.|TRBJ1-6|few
TGTGCCAGCAGTTACTCGACCCCGAGCTCCTATAATTCACCCCTCCACTTT
CASSYSTPSSYNSPLHF
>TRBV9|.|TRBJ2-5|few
TGTGCCAGCAGCGTTTCCCCCCTCCCGGAGACCCAGTACTTC
CASSVSPLPETQYF
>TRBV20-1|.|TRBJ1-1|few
TGCAGTGCTAGGCTCGGATTTAACACTGAAGCTTTCTTT
CSARLGFNTEAFF
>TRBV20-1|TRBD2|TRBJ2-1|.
TGCAGTGCTTCCCCGGGACTAGCCGGATATGAGCAGTTCTTC
CSASPGLAGYEQFF
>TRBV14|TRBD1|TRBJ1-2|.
TGTGCCAGCAGAAGGACAGGGGAGAGCTATGGCTACACCTTC
CASRRTGESYGYTF
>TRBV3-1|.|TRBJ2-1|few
TGTGCCAGCAGCCAAGAGCGGGGTCCCCAGTTCTTC
CASSQERGPQFF
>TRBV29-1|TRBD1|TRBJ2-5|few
TGCAGCGTTGAAGCCTTGACAGGGCAAGAGACCCAGTACTTC
CSVEALTGQETQYF
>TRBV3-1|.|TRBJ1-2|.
TGTGCCAGCAGCCAAGCAGGAAACTATGGCTACACCTTC
CASSQAGNYGYTF
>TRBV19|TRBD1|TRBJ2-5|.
TGTGCCAGTAGTAGCGGGACAGGGGCGCCAGAGACCCAGTACTTC
CASSSGTGAPETQYF
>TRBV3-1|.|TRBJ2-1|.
TGTGCCAGCAGCCAAGAAACGGCCTCCTACAATGAGCAGTTCTTC
CASSQETASYNEQFF
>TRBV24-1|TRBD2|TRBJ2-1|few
TGTGCCACCAGTGACACGCCGACTAGCGGAGGGACCTCCTACAATGAGCAGTTCTTC
CATSDTPTSGGTSYNEQFF
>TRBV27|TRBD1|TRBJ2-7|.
TGTGCCAGCAGTTCGGGACAGCTCTCCTACGAGCAGTACTTC
CASSSGQLSYEQYF
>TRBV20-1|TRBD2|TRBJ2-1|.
TGCAGTGCGGGGGGGGGTATTGAGCAGTTCTTC
CSAGGGIEQFF
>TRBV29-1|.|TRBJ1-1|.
TGCAGCGGTTGGGGCGGTGGGCCGGGCACTGAAGCTTTCTTT
CSGWGGGPGTEAFF
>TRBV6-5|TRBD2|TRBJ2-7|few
TGTGCCAGCAGTTACTCGATATTTCCTAGCGGGGTTGGTGAGCAGTACTTC
CASSYSIFPSGVGEQYF
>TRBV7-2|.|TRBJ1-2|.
TGTGCCAGCAGCTTAGCCCTGGACTATGGCTACACCTTC
CASSLALDYGYTF
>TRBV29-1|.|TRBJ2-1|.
TGCAGCGTTGTAGTTAGGTTCAATGAGCAGTTCTTC
CSVVVRFNEQFF
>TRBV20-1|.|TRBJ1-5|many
TGCAGTGCTAGATCAGGGGGCAATCAGCCCCAGCATTTT
CSARSGGNQPQHF
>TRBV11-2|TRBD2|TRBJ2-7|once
TGTGCCAGCAGTTTAGCTAGCGGGGGGACGGGTGACTACGAGCAGTACTTC
CASSLASGGTGDYEQYF
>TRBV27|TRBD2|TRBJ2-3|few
TGTGCCAGCAGTTCGACTAGCGGGGCCTCAGATACGCAGTATTTT
CASSSTSGASDTQYF
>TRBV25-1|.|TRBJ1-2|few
TGTGCCAGCAGTCAGGTACATGGCTACACCTTC
CASSQVHGYTF